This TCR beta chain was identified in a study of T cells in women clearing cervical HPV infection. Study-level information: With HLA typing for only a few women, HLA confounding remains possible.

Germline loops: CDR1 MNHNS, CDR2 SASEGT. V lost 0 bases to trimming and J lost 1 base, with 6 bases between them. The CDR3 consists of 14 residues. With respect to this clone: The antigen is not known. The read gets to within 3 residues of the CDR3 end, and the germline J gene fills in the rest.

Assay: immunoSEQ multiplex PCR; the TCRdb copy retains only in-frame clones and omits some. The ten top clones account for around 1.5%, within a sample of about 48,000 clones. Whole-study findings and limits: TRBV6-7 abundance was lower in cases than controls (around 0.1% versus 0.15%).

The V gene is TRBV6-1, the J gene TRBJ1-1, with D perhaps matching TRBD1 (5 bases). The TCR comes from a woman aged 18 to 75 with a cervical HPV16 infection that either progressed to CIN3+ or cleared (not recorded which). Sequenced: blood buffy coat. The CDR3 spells CASSEATANTEAFF. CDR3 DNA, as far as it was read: TGTGCCAGCAGTGAAGCGACAGCGAACACTGAA.